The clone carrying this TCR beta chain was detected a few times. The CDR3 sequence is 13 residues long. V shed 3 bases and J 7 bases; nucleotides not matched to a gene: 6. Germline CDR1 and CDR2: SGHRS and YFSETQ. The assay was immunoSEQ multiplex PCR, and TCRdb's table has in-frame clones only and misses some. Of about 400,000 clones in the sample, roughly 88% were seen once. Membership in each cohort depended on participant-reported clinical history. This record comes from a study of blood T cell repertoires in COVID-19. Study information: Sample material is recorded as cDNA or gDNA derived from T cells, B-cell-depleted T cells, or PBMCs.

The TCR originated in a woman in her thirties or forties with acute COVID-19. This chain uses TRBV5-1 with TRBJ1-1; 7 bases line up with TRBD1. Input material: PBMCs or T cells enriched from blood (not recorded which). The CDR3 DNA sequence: TGCGCCAGCAGCTCCGGGACAGTGAATGAAGCTTTCTTT. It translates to CASSSGTVNEAFF.